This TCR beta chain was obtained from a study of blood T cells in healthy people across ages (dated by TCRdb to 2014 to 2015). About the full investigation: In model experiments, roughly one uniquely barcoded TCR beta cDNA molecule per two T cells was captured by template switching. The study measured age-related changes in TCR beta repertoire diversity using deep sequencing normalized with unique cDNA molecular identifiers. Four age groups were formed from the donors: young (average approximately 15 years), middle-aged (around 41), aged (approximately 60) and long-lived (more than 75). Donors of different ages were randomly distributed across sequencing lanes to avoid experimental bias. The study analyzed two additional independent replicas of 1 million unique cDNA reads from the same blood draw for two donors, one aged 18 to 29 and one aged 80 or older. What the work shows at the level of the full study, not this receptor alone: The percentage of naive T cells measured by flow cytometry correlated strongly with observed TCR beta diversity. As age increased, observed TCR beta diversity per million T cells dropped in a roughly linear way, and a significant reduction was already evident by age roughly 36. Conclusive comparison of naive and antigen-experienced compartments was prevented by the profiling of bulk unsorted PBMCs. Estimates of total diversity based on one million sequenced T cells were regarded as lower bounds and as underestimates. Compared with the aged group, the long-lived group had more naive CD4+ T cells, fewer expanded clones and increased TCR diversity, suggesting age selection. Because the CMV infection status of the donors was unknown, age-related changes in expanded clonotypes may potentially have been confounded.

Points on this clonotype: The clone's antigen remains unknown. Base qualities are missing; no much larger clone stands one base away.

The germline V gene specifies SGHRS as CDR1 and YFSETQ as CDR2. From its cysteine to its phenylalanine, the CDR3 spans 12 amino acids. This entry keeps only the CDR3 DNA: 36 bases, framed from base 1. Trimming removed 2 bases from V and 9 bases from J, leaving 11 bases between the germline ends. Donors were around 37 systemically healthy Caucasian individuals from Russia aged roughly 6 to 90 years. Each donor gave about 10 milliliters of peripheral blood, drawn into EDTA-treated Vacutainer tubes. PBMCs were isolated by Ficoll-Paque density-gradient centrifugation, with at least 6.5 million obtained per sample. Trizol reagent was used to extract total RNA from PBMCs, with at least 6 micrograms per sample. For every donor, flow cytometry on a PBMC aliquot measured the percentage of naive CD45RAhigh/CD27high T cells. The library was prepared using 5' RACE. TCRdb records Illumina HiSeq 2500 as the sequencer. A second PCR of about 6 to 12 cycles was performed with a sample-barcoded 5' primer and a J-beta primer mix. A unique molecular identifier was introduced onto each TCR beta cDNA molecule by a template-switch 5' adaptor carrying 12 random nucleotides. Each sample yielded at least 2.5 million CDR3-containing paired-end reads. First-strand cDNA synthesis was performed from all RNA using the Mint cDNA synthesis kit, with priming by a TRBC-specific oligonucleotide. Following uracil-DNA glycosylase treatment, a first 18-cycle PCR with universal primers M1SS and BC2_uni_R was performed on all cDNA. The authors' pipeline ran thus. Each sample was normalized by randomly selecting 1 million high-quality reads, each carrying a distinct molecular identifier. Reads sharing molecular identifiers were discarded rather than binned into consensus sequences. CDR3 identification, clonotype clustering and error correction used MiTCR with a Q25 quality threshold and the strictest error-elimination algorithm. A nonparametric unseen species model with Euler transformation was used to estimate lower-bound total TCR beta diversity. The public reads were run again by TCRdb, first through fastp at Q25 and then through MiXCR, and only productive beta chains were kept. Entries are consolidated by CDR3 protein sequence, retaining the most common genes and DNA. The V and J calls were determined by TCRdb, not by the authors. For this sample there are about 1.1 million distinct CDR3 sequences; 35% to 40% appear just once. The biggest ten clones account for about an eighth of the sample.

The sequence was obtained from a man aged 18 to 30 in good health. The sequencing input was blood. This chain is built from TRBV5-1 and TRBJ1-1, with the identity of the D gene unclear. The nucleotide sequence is TGCGCCAGCAGCTTAACGGGTGAGCAAGCTTTCTTT. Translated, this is CASSLTGEQAFF.